By its share, the clone carrying this TCR beta chain is medium-sized. Its matching antigen is unknown. The source of the sample is a study of sequential checkpoint blockade in melanoma. Broader study findings: T-cell fraction and clonality followed PD-L1 and CD8+ counts, not mutational load.

Measured with immunoSEQ multiplex PCR; TCRdb has only the in-frame clones, and not every one. The table lists fewer than 7,000 clones, roughly 26% of them singletons, with approximately 10% in the top ten. As for treatment: randomized to nivolumab then ipilimumab (arm A) or the reverse (arm B). Trimming left V 1 base short and J 4 bases short, with 13 bases between. The CDR3 is 15 residues long. The germline CDR1 and CDR2 sequences are MGHRA and YSYEKL. Sample: tumor tissue (inferred from file names), taken from a patient given nivolumab and ipilimumab in sequence. This clonotype was sampled from a human donor with melanoma. The V call is TRBV4-1, the J call TRBJ1-1; TRBD1 is a possible D gene (6 bases). In nucleotides, the CDR3 is TGCGCCAGCAGCCAAGCGACCAGGGGCGGCACTGAAGCTTTCTTT. It codes for CASSQATRGGTEAFF.